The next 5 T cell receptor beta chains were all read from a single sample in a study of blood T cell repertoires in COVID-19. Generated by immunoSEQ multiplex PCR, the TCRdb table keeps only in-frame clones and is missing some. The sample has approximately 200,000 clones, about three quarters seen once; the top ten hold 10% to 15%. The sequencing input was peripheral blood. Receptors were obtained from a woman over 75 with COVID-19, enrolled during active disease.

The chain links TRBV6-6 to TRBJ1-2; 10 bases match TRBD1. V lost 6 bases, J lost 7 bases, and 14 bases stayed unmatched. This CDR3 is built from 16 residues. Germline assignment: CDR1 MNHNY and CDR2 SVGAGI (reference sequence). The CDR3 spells CASRPNGDRGFGGYTF. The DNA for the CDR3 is TGTGCCAGCAGACCCAACGGGGACAGGGGCTTCGGTGGCTACACCTTC.

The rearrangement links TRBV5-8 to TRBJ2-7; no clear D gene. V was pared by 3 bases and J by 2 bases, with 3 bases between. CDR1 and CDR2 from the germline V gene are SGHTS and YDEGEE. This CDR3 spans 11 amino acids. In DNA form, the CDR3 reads TGTGCCAGCAGCTCTGCCTACGAGCAGTACTTC. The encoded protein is CASSSAYEQYF.

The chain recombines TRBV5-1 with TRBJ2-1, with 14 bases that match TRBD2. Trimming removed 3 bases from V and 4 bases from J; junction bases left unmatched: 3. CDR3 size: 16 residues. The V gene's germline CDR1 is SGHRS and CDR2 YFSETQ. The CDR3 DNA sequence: TGCGCCAGCAGCTGGAGACTAGCGGGAGGGTACAATGAGCAGTTCTTC. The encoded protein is CASSWRLAGGYNEQFF.

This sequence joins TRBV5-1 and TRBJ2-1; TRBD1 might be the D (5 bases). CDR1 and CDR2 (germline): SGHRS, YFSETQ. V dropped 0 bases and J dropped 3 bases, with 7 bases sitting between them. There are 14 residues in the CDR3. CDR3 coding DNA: TGCGCCAGCAGCTTGGAACAGGTCTACAATGAGCAGTTCTTC. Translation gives CASSLEQVYNEQFF.

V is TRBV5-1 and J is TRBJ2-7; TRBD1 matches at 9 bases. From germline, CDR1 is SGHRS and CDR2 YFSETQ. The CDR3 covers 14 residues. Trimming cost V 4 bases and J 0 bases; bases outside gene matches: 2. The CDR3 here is CASSRDRASYEQYF. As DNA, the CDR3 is TGCGCCAGCAGCCGGGACAGGGCCTCCTACGAGCAGTACTTC.